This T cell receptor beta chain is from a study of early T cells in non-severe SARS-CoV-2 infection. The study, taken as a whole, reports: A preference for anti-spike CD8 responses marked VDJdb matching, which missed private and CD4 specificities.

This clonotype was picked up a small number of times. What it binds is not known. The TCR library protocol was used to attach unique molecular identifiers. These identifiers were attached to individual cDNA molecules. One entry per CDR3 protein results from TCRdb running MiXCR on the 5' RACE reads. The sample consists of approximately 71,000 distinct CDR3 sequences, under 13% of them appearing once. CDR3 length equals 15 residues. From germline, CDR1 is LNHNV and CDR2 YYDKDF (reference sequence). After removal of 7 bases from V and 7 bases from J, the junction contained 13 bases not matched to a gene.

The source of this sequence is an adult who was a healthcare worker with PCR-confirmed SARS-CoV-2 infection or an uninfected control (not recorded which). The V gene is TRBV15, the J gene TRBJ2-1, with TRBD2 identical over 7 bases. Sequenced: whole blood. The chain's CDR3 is CATIPYEGGNNEQFF. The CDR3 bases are TGTGCCACCATTCCATACGAGGGAGGGAATAATGAGCAGTTCTTC.